These 10 T cell receptor beta chains originate from one sample sequenced in a study of control samples from healthy donors and cancer patients. Produced via immunoSEQ multiplex PCR; TCRdb's table is partial and in-frame only. This sample has 150,000 to 160,000 clones, with about 94% found just once. The material sequenced was blood. The receptors shown here come from a man between 35 and 55 years old in good health.

This rearrangement joins TRBV5-1 to TRBJ1-4; 9 bases are shared with TRBD1. V dropped 4 bases and J dropped 8; count of bases not matched to a gene: 6. CDR1 SGHRS and CDR2 YFSETQ come from the germline V gene. This CDR3 is 14 amino acids long. The CDR3 sequence: CASSRTGVEEKLFF. The CDR3 DNA is TGCGCCAGCAGCCGGACAGGGGTAGAGGAAAAACTGTTTTTT.

This chain links TRBV28 with TRBJ1-2; TRBD1 might be the D (5 bases). This CDR3 is built from 15 residues. In germline, CDR1 is MDHEN, CDR2 SYDVKM. V lost 6 bases and J 0 bases, leaving 14 bases between the germline ends. Written as DNA, the CDR3 is TGTGCCAGCAGGAATAGACAGAGGTCTAACTATGGCTACACCTTC. Its translation is CASRNRQRSNYGYTF.

This chain connects TRBV3-1 (or the pseudogene TRBV3-2) to TRBJ2-6, with D possibly matching TRBD1 (5 bases). Looked up from germline, CDR1 is LGHDT and CDR2 is YNNKEL (reference sequence). CDR3 size: 15 residues. V shed 5 bases and J shed 6 bases, with 14 bases lying between them. The CDR3 bases are TGTGCCAGCAGCGGTACAGGCGGCGAGGCCAACGTCCTGACTTTC. This translates into CASSGTGGEANVLTF.

This clone was found a few times. The chain links TRBV27 to TRBJ2-1, with D possibly being TRBD1 (5 bases). Trimming pared 1 base from V and 5 bases from J, leaving 12 bases between. CDR3 length: 15 amino acids. Germline loops: CDR1 MNHEY, CDR2 SMNVEV (reference sequence). CDR3 residues: CASSLLSRDDNEQFF. The CDR3 DNA reads TGTGCCAGCAGTTTATTAAGCAGGGATGACAATGAGCAGTTCTTC.

The rearrangement joins TRBV18 to TRBJ1-1; D is undetermined. Deletions cut 2 bases from V and 3 bases from J, with 7 bases between. Germline-derived CDR1 and CDR2 are KGHSH and LQKENI. This CDR3 is 13 amino acids long. CDR3 DNA sequence: TGTGCCAGCTCACCAATGGTGGACACTGAAGCTTTCTTT. Translated, it gives CASSPMVDTEAFF.

The genes are TRBV10-2 and TRBJ2-4; 7 bases align to TRBD2. With 6 bases clipped from V and 0 bases from J, the junction kept 2 bases outside the gene matches. Germline values: CDR1 WSHSY, CDR2 SAAADI. The CDR3 totals 14 residues. The DNA for the CDR3 is TGCGCCAGCAGGGGCGGGAGAGCCAAAAACATTCAGTACTTC. This codes for CASRGGRAKNIQYF.

V usage is TRBV28 and J usage is TRBJ1-2; D remains unclear. Trimming took 7 bases from V and 0 from J, leaving 12 bases between them. CDR1 is MDHEN, CDR2 SYDVKM, per germline. The CDR3 covers 14 residues. CDR3 DNA sequence: TGTGCCAGCACCCCCCAAAGGGCTAACTATGGCTACACCTTC. This codes for CASTPQRANYGYTF.

This chain links TRBV28 with TRBJ2-2; D may be TRBD1 or TRBD2 (6 bases each). The CDR3 covers 17 residues. Trimming removed 3 bases at V and 1 base at J, with 15 bases between. Germline V gene data show CDR1 as MDHEN and CDR2 as SYDVKM. DNA for the CDR3: TGTGCCAGCAGTTTTTCCACGGGGGCCGGGAACACCGGGGAGCTGTTTTTT. It yields the protein CASSFSTGAGNTGELFF.

The chain has TRBV25-1 and TRBJ1-2, with D possibly matching TRBD1 (5 bases). This CDR3 is 13 amino acids long. Germline V lookup: CDR1 MGHDK, CDR2 SYGVNS. Trimming cost V 3 bases and J 6 bases, with 11 bases left between them. In nucleotides, the CDR3 is TGTGCCAGCAGTGACGGCAGGGCGGATGGCTACACCTTC. Translating gives CASSDGRADGYTF.

J is TRBJ1-1 and V is TRBV2, with TRBD1 matching 8 bases. Trimming took 6 bases from V and 7 from J; bases not matched to a gene: 4. The germline gives CDR1 SNHLY, CDR2 FYNNEI. The CDR3 runs to 12 residues. The CDR3 DNA sequence: TGTGCCAGCAGCCGGACAGGGATTGAAGCTTTCTTT. Translation: CASSRTGIEAFF.